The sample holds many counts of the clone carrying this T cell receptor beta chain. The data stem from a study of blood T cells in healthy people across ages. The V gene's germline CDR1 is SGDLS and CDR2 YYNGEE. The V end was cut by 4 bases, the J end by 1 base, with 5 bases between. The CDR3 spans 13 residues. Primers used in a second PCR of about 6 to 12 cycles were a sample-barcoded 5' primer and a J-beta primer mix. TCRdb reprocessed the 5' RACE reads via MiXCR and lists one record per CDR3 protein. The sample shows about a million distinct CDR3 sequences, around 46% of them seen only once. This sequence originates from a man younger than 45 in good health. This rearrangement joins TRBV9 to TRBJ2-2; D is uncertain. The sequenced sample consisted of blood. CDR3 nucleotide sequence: TGTGCCAGCAGCCCCTTGAACACCGGGGAGCTGTTTTTT. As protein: CASSPLNTGELFF. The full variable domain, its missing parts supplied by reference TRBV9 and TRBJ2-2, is DSGVTQTPKHLITATGQRVTLRCSPRSGDLSVYWYQQSLDQGLQFLIQYYNGEERAKGNILERFSAQQFPDLHSELNLSSLELGDSALYFCASSPLNTGELFFGEGSRLTVL.